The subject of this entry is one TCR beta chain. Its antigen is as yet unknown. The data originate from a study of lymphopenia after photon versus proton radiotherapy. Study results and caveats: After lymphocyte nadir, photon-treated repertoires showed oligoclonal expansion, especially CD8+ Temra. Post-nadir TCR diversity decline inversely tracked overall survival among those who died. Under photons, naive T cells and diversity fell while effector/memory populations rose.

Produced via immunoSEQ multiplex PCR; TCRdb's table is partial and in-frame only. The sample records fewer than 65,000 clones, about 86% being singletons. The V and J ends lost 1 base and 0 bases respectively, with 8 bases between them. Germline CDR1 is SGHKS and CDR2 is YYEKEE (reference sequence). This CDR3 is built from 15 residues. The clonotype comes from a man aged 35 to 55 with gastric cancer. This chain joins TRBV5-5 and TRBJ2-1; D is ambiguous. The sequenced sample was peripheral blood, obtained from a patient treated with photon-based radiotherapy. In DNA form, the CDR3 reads TGTGCCAGCAGCTTGCGCAAAGGCTCCTACAATGAGCAGTTCTTC. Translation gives CASSLRKGSYNEQFF. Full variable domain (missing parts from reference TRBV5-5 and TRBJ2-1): DAGVTQSPTHLIKTRGQQVTLRCSPISGHKSVSWYQQVLGQGPQFIFQYYEKEERGRGNFPDRFSARQFPNYSSELNVNALLLGDSALYLCASSLRKGSYNEQFFGPGTRLTVL.